The 9 T cell receptor beta chains below come from one sample, sequenced in a study of blood T cell repertoires in COVID-19. Clones were read by immunoSEQ multiplex PCR, and TCRdb kept only the in-frame ones, dropping some. The data contain 55,000 to 75,000 clones, 80% of them singletons. The sample taken for sequencing was peripheral blood. The receptors were sampled from a man between 65 and 80 years old who had recovered from COVID-19.

V usage is TRBV6-2 or TRBV6-3 and J usage is TRBJ2-7, with D perhaps matching TRBD1 (6 bases). This CDR3 has 14 amino acids. V was trimmed by 2 bases and J by 1 base, leaving 9 bases between them. Germline V lookup: CDR1 MNHEY, CDR2 SVGEGT. CDR3 amino acids: CASSYRRGSYEQYF. In DNA, the CDR3 is TGTGCCAGCAGTTACAGAAGGGGGTCCTACGAGCAGTACTTC.

V is TRBV25-1 and J is TRBJ2-2, with 7 nucleotides matching TRBD1. CDR1 is MGHDK, CDR2 SYGVNS, per germline. This CDR3 is 18 amino acids long. Trimming removed 0 bases from V and 2 bases from J; junction bases left unmatched: 9. The CDR3 DNA reads as TGTGCCAGCAGTGAATATGAAGGGGGCCAGGGCAACACCGGGGAGCTGTTTTTT. Residues: CASSEYEGGQGNTGELFF.

CDR3 coding DNA: TGTGCCAGCAGTGACTCTCGCGGGGCCACAGATACGCAGTATTTT. It codes for CASSDSRGATDTQYF. The V gene is TRBV6-4, the J gene TRBJ2-3, with a weak D call TRBD2 (6 bases). The CDR3 length is 15 residues. Germline lookup yields CDR1 MRHNA and CDR2 SNTAGT. V shed 0 bases and J shed 2 bases, with 9 bases lying between them.

The chain is built from TRBV19 and TRBJ1-4, with TRBD1 as a possible D gene (6 bases). In germline, CDR1 is LNHDA, CDR2 SQIVND (reference sequence). The V end lost 7 bases, the J end lost 4 bases, and 19 bases lay between the germline ends. This CDR3 has 16 residues. The DNA for the CDR3 is TGTGCCAGTAAAAAGGCCCGGGACAACAGTAATGAAAAACTGTTTTTT. As protein: CASKKARDNSNEKLFF.

The V gene is TRBV6-5, the J gene TRBJ1-1; no clear D gene. The germline V gene has CDR1 MNHEY and CDR2 SVGAGI. The CDR3 has 14 amino acids. Trimming removed 2 bases at V and 8 bases at J, with 15 bases between. The CDR3 protein is CASSYLRSGREAFF. Here the CDR3 DNA reads TGTGCCAGCAGTTACCTTCGGTCAGGCCGGGAAGCTTTCTTT.

The chain is built from TRBV6-1 and TRBJ1-2, with D possibly being TRBD1 (5 bases). This CDR3 has 15 amino acids. Germline CDR1 is MNHNS and CDR2 is SASEGT. Trimming pared 0 bases from V and 2 bases from J, leaving 10 bases between. CDR3 loop: CASSEASHRNYGYTF. For the CDR3, the DNA is TGTGCCAGCAGTGAAGCTTCCCACAGGAACTATGGCTACACCTTC.

The rearrangement joins TRBV27 to TRBJ1-6; 7 bases agree with TRBD1. V shed 5 bases and J 6 bases; nucleotides not matched to a gene: 7. Germline V gene lookup returns CDR1 MNHEY and CDR2 SMNVEV (reference sequence). The CDR3 spans 15 residues. As DNA, the CDR3 is TGTGCCAGCAGTCCGACAGGGCGTCGTAATTCACCCCTCCACTTT. Translated: CASSPTGRRNSPLHF.

This clone turned up a few times. This chain uses TRBV2 with TRBJ2-7; 9 bases match TRBD1. The germline CDR1 and CDR2 sequences are SNHLY and FYNNEI. V was pared by 6 bases and J by 3 bases, with 9 bases of the junction left unmatched. The CDR3 loop spans 15 amino acids. The CDR3 region has the DNA TGTGCCAGCAGCTCGGAGACAGGGGGTTTCTACGAGCAGTACTTC. The encoded protein is CASSSETGGFYEQYF.

The rearrangement uses TRBV11-2 and TRBJ2-1; maybe TRBD2 (5 bases). V was pared by 2 bases and J by 2 bases, with 10 bases between. Germline values: CDR1 SGHAT, CDR2 FQNNGV. The CDR3 is 15 residues long. CDR3 DNA sequence: TGTGCCAGCAGCTTAAGCGGTCTACCCTACAATGAGCAGTTCTTC. Its protein is CASSLSGLPYNEQFF. The full variable domain, in which reference TRBV11-2 and TRBJ2-1 provide the parts outside the CDR3, is EAGVAQSPRYKIIEKRQSVAFWCNPISGHATLYWYQQILGQGPKLLIQFQNNGVVDDSQLPKDRFSAERLKGVDSTLKIQPAKLEDSAVYLCASSLSGLPYNEQFFGPGTRLTVL.